This T cell receptor beta chain was captured in a study of blood T cell repertoires in COVID-19. Study-level background: PBMCs, B-cell-depleted T cells, or T cells provided the cDNA or gDNA that made up the material.

In the original analysis: Quantification of nucleated cells was approximated via reference gene primer amplification. The method was immunoSEQ multiplex PCR; TCRdb's version includes in-frame clones alone and lacks a portion of them. The DNA gave D and trimming, while V, J and clone size come from that table. The sample includes approximately 300,000 clones, roughly 86% of them seen just once. This CDR3 is 13 amino acids long. Trimming pared 5 bases from V and 6 bases from J, leaving 14 bases between. Germline lookup yields CDR1 MNHEY and CDR2 SMNVEV (reference sequence). The source material was PBMCs or T cells enriched from blood (not recorded which). This chain links TRBV27 with TRBJ2-7, with D perhaps matching TRBD1 (6 bases). This clonotype originated in a woman under 30 who had recovered from COVID-19. CDR3 protein: CASSPDSLSEQYF. The CDR3 DNA is TGTGCCAGCAGTCCGGACAGCCTCAGCGAGCAGTACTTC.